These 24 T cell receptor beta chains share one sample of origin, sequenced in a study of T cells in Graves' hyperthyroidism and ophthalmopathy. RNA transcripts served as the template for amplifying TCR beta CDR3 regions. A set of HTBI primers served as the primers for a first-round RT-PCR of the TCR CDR3. TCRdb processed the multiplex PCR reads anew with MiXCR; each CDR3 protein has one entry. The sample has just over 550,000 distinct CDR3 sequences, about half seen once. Sequenced sample: peripheral blood or thyroid tissue (not recorded which). The origin of the receptors is a woman aged 18-29 years with Graves' hyperthyroidism.

This clonotype was found a few times. The rearrangement uses TRBV5-1 and TRBJ2-7, with 7 bases lining up with TRBD1. Germline V lookup: CDR1 SGHRS, CDR2 YFSETQ. The V and J ends lost 2 bases and 1 base, in that order; junction bases with no gene match: 6. This CDR3 spans 15 amino acids. DNA of the CDR3: TGCGCCAGCAGCTTCGGGACAGTTGAATCCTACGAGCAGTACTTC. Its translation: CASSFGTVESYEQYF.

This clonotype has a handful of counts. The V and J genes are TRBV6-5 and TRBJ1-5; TRBD1 matches 7 bases. The V segment lost 0 bases and the J segment 5 bases; nucleotides outside the gene matches: 1. Germline CDR1 MNHEY, CDR2 SVGAGI. This CDR3 is built from 14 residues. CDR3 nucleotides: TGTGCCAGCAGTTACTCGGGGACAGATCAGCCCCAGCATTTT. This gives the protein CASSYSGTDQPQHF.

The V gene is TRBV7-8, the J gene TRBJ1-3; 8 bases are shared with TRBD1. Losses at the gene ends were 10 bases for V and 2 bases for J; bases not matched to a gene: 4. This CDR3 is 13 amino acids long. Germline V lookup: CDR1 SGHVS, CDR2 FQNEAQ. CDR3 amino acids: CAITGGAGNTIYF. CDR3 in DNA: TGTGCCATCACAGGGGGAGCTGGAAACACCATATATTTT.

This chain connects TRBV6-5 to TRBJ2-2; D not resolved. This CDR3 has 13 residues. V was shortened by 5 bases and J by 5 bases, with 9 bases between the two germline ends. The germline gives CDR1 MNHEY, CDR2 SVGAGI. The DNA for the CDR3 is TGTGCCAGCAGTGACGGCCCTACCGGGGAGCTGTTTTTT. It translates to CASSDGPTGELFF.

This clonotype appeared many times. The chain uses TRBV7-2 and TRBJ2-7; D may match TRBD1 or TRBD2 (5 bases each). Trimming removed 5 bases at V and 8 bases at J, with 10 bases between. Germline values: CDR1 SGHTA, CDR2 FQGNSA. This CDR3 region has 11 residues. The DNA of the CDR3 is TGTGCCAGCAGCAGAGGGACCCAGCAGTACTTC. It encodes CASSRGTQQYF.

The chain joins TRBV9 to TRBJ1-5, with 10 bases matching TRBD1. The CDR3 contains 14 residues. The germline V gene has CDR1 SGDLS and CDR2 YYNGEE. V was clipped by 9 bases and J by 7 bases; unmatched bases: 10. DNA for the CDR3: TGTGCCACCGGAGGGACAGGGGATGGACAGCCCCAGCATTTT. Encoded protein: CATGGTGDGQPQHF.

Many counts were recorded for this clonotype. The CDR3 protein is CSVADRRVQTQYF. CDR3 in DNA: TGCAGCGTTGCTGACAGGAGGGTCCAGACCCAGTACTTC. The chain has TRBV29-1 and TRBJ2-5, with D possibly being TRBD1 or TRBD2 (6 bases each). The CDR3 extends over 13 amino acids. Germline V gives CDR1 SQVTM, CDR2 ANQGSEA. V was shortened by 4 bases and J by 6 bases, with 15 bases between the two germline ends.

The CDR3 sequence is CASSLMSGGTNEKLFF. The CDR3 bases are TGTGCCAGCAGTTTAATGTCGGGCGGTACTAATGAAAAACTGTTTTTT. The chain joins TRBV25-1 to TRBJ1-4; D gene unclear. The CDR3 contains 16 residues. Germline V gene lookup returns CDR1 MGHDK and CDR2 SYGVNS. V was shortened by 5 bases and J by 2 bases, with 15 bases between the two germline ends.

This clonotype came up a few times. The V gene is TRBV6-2 or TRBV6-3, the J gene TRBJ1-4; D is undetermined. CDR1 MNHEY and CDR2 SVGEGT come from the germline V gene. CDR3 length equals 16 residues. V lost 0 bases and J 6 bases, leaving 14 bases between the germline ends. As DNA, the CDR3 is TGTGCCAGCAGTTACTCGATCAACAGCGGTGATGAAAAACTGTTTTTT. This sequence encodes CASSYSINSGDEKLFF.

J is TRBJ1-6 and V is TRBV15; D may be TRBD1 (6 bases). The CDR3 runs to 14 residues. Trimming took off 3 bases at V and 5 bases at J, with 8 bases between the two ends. Germline lookup yields CDR1 LNHNV and CDR2 YYDKDF (reference sequence). The CDR3 region has the DNA TGTGCCACCAGCAGCCGGGACAATAATTCACCCCTCCACTTT. Its translation: CATSSRDNNSPLHF. Looking up the rest from reference TRBV15 and TRBJ1-6 gives the full variable domain: DAMVIQNPRYQVTQFGKPVTLSCSQTLNHNVMYWYQQKSSQAPKLLFHYYDKDFNNEADTPDNFQSRRPNTSFCFLDIRSPGLGDTAMYLCATSSRDNNSPLHFGNGTRLTVT.

As regards this clonotype: A much larger clone is a single base away; this may be a read error. V usage is TRBV11-2 and J usage is TRBJ2-5; possibly TRBD1 or TRBD2 for D (7 bases each). The CDR3 consists of 13 residues. Germline assignment: CDR1 SGHAT and CDR2 FQNNGV. V lost 8 bases and J lost 5, with 15 bases in between. CDR3 in amino acids: CASRTGEGETQYF. The CDR3 coding sequence is TGTGCCAGCCGCACAGGGGAGGGGGAGACCCAGTACTTC. Complete variable domain (other parts from reference TRBV11-2 and TRBJ2-5): EAGVAQSPRYKIIEKRQSVAFWCNPISGHATLYWYQQILGQGPKLLIQFQNNGVVDDSQLPKDRFSAERLKGVDSTLKIQPAKLEDSAVYLCASRTGEGETQYFGPGTRLLVL.

This clonotype was seen many times. The CDR3 region is CASSQAGYGYTF. CDR3 nucleotide sequence: TGCGCCAGCAGCCAAGCGGGGTACGGCTACACCTTC. The genes are TRBV4-1 and TRBJ1-2; D remains unclear. The CDR3 length is 12 residues. Trimming pared 1 base from V and 8 bases from J, leaving 8 bases between. Germline V gene lookup returns CDR1 MGHRA and CDR2 YSYEKL.

This clonotype was counted ten times or more. V usage is TRBV27 and J usage is TRBJ1-2; D is possibly TRBD1 (5 bases). This CDR3 spans 16 amino acids. Germline V lookup: CDR1 MNHEY, CDR2 SMNVEV (reference sequence). Trimming took off 0 bases at V and 4 bases at J, with 15 bases between the two ends. The CDR3 loop reads CASSLSFQAGGYGYTF. The CDR3 DNA follows: TGTGCCAGCAGTTTATCATTTCAGGCTGGGGGCTATGGCTACACCTTC.

The chain uses TRBV9 and TRBJ2-7; 7 bases map to TRBD2. Germline V CDR1 and CDR2: SGDLS, YYNGEE. J gave up 6 bases and V 4 bases, and 13 bases lay outside the gene matches. This CDR3 has 15 residues. The CDR3, as DNA: TGTGCCAGCAGCCCAACGTCGGGGGGAGGGCTCGAGCAGTACTTC. It translates to CASSPTSGGGLEQYF. The full variable domain, in which reference TRBV9 and TRBJ2-7 provide the parts outside the CDR3, is DSGVTQTPKHLITATGQRVTLRCSPRSGDLSVYWYQQSLDQGLQFLIQYYNGEERAKGNILERFSAQQFPDLHSELNLSSLELGDSALYFCASSPTSGGGLEQYFGPGTRLTVT.

The V and J genes are TRBV20-1 and TRBJ2-2; D may be TRBD2 (5 bases). CDR1 and CDR2 (germline): DFQATT, SNEGSKA (reference sequence). V dropped 1 base and J dropped 0 bases, with 9 bases sitting between them. This CDR3 spans 15 amino acids. The CDR3 bases are TGCAGTGCTAGAGGAGGGCGGTCGAACACCGGGGAGCTGTTTTTT. Its translation is CSARGGRSNTGELFF.

The chain is built from TRBV9 and TRBJ2-7; D is possibly TRBD1 (6 bases). The length of the CDR3 is 14 residues. Trimming took off 0 bases at V and 6 bases at J, with 13 bases between the two ends. Per germline, CDR1 SGDLS and CDR2 YYNGEE. CDR3 sequence reads: CASSVDRETCEQYF. The CDR3 DNA reads TGTGCCAGCAGCGTAGACAGGGAGACCTGCGAGCAGTACTTC.

This clonotype showed up just a few times. The chain carries TRBV10-3 and TRBJ2-5; 9 nucleotides align to TRBD1. The CDR3 covers 16 residues. Germline-derived CDR1 and CDR2 are ENHRY and SYGVKD. The trim removed 3 bases at V and 2 bases at J, leaving 7 bases unmatched. The CDR3 nucleotides are TGTGCCATCAGTGACCCCGGGACAGGGAAACAAGAGACCCAGTACTTC. Translation gives CAISDPGTGKQETQYF.

In its sample, this clonotype was seen a few times. The chain combines TRBV2 with TRBJ1-1; a possible D gene is TRBD1 (6 bases). This CDR3 has 13 residues. Trimming left V 7 bases short and J 0 bases short, with 9 bases between. The germline V gene encodes CDR1 SNHLY and CDR2 FYNNEI. The CDR3 spells CASNDRLNTEAFF. CDR3 sequence (DNA): TGTGCCAGCAATGACAGGCTGAACACTGAAGCTTTCTTT. Using reference TRBV2 and TRBJ1-1 for the parts outside the CDR3, the full variable domain is EPEVTQTPSHQVTQMGQEVILRCVPISNHLYFYWYRQILGQKVEFLVSFYNNEISEKSEIFDDQFSVERPDGSNFTLKIRSTKLEDSAMYFCASNDRLNTEAFFGQGTRLTVV.

This rearrangement joins TRBV2 to TRBJ2-7; 13 bases fit TRBD2. Germline loops: CDR1 SNHLY, CDR2 FYNNEI. The CDR3 sequence is 14 residues long. V lost 8 bases and J lost 3; bases outside the gene matches: 4. The DNA for the CDR3 is TGTGCCAGCCGGACTAGCGGGGGACTCTACGAGCAGTACTTC. This encodes CASRTSGGLYEQYF. Filled out from reference TRBV2 and TRBJ2-7, the complete variable domain reads EPEVTQTPSHQVTQMGQEVILRCVPISNHLYFYWYRQILGQKVEFLVSFYNNEISEKSEIFDDQFSVERPDGSNFTLKIRSTKLEDSAMYFCASRTSGGLYEQYFGPGTRLTVT.

The table lists this clonotype with many counts. V usage is TRBV2 and J usage is TRBJ1-1; weak D call: TRBD1 (5 bases). Per the germline V gene, CDR1 is SNHLY and CDR2 is FYNNEI. The CDR3 extends over 12 amino acids. V was cut by 11 bases and J by 5 bases, with 15 bases left in between. CDR3 DNA sequence: TGTGCCTACCTGGGGGAGCCAACTGAAGCTTTCTTT. As protein: CAYLGEPTEAFF.

This clonotype has a count of ten or more. At one end, the junction sequence differs from germline, possibly due to a read error. The chain uses TRBV7-2 and TRBJ2-2; perhaps D is TRBD1 or TRBD2 (5 bases each). Germline V gene data show CDR1 as SGHTA and CDR2 as FQGNSA. This CDR3 region has 15 residues. The CDR3 here is CASSQDWDLGEELFF. CDR3 sequence (DNA): TGCGCCAGCAGCCAAGATTGGGACCTAGGCGAGGAGCTGTTTTTT.

The count of this clonotype is one. The gene calls are TRBV25-1 and TRBJ1-5, with 7 nucleotides matching TRBD1. The V segment lost 7 bases and the J segment 1 base; nucleotides outside the gene matches: 10. The CDR3 is 16 residues long. The germline V gene has CDR1 MGHDK and CDR2 SYGVNS. The CDR3 here is CASTRTGRGSNQPQHF. DNA for the CDR3: TGTGCCAGCACCCGGACAGGTCGGGGGAGCAATCAGCCCCAGCATTTT. The full variable domain, in which reference TRBV25-1 and TRBJ1-5 provide the parts outside the CDR3, is EADIYQTPRYLVIGTGKKITLECSQTMGHDKMYWYQQDPGMELHLIHYSYGVNSTEKGDLSSESTVSRIRTEHFPLTLESARPSHTSQYLCASTRTGRGSNQPQHFGDGTRLSIL.

This chain connects TRBV20-1 to TRBJ2-7; no reliable D call. V lost 3 bases and J 1 base, leaving 13 bases between the germline ends. CDR3 length: 14 amino acids. Looked up from germline, CDR1 is DFQATT and CDR2 is SNEGSKA (reference sequence). The CDR3, as DNA: TGCAGTGCTAGCATGGCAGCTAGGTCCTACGAGCAGTACTTC. Protein product: CSASMAARSYEQYF.

This sequence joins TRBV7-9 and TRBJ2-7; D remains ambiguous. The CDR3 sequence is 18 residues long. The germline CDR1 and CDR2 sequences are SEHNR and FQNEAQ (reference sequence). The V end lost 5 bases, the J end lost 3 bases, and 26 bases lay between the germline ends. The CDR3 here is CASSQIIGTPSLNYEQYF. Written as DNA, the CDR3 is TGTGCCAGCAGCCAAATTATCGGCACTCCCAGTCTAAACTACGAGCAGTACTTC.